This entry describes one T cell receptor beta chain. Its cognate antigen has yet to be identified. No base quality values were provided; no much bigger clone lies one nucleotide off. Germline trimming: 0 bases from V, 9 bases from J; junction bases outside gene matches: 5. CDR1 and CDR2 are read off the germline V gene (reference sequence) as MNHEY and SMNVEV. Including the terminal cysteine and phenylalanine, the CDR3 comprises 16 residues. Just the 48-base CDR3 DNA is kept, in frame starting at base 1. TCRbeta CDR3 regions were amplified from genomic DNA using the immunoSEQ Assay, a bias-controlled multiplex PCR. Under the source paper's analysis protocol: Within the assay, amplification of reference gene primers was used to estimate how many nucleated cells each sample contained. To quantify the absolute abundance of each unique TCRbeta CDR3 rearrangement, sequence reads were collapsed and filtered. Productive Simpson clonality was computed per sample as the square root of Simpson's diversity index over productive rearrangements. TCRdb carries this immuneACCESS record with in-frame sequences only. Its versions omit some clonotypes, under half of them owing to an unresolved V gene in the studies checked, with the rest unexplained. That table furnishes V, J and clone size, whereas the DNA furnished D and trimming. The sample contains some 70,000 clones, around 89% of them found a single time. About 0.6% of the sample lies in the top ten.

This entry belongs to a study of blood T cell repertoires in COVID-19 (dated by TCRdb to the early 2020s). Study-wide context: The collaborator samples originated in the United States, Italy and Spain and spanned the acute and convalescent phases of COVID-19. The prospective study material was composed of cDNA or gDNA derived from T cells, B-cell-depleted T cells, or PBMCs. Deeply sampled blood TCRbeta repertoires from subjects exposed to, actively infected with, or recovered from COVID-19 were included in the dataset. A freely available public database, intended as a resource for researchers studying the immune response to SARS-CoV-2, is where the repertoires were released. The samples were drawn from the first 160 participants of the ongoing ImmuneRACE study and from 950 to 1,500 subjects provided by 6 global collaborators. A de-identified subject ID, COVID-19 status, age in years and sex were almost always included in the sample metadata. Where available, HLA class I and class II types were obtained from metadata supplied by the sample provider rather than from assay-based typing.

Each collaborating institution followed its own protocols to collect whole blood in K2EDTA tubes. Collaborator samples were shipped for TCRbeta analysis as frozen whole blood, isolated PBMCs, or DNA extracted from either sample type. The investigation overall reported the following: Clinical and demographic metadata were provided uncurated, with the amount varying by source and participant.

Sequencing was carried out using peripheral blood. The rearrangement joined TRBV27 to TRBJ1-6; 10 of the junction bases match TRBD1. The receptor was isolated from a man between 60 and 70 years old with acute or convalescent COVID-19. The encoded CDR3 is CASSLSPGQGISPLHF. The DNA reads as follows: TGTGCCAGCAGTTTATCGCCGGGACAGGGGATTTCACCCCTCCACTTT.